This T cell receptor beta chain was profiled in a study of blood T cell repertoires in COVID-19. The wider study: The study drew acute and convalescent COVID-19 samples from the United States, Italy and Spain. Sample material is recorded as cDNA or gDNA derived from T cells, B-cell-depleted T cells, or PBMCs.

How the authors handled the data: Quantification of nucleated cells was approximated via reference gene primer amplification. Clones were read by immunoSEQ multiplex PCR, and TCRdb kept only the in-frame ones, dropping some. V and J calls and clone size are those listed in that table; D and trimming were worked out from the DNA. The sample has over 25,000 clones; about 77% are singletons. The CDR3 totals 15 residues. The germline V gene encodes CDR1 SNHLY and CDR2 FYNNEI. Trimming cost V 1 base and J 7 bases, with 13 bases left between them. Sequenced sample: peripheral blood. This chain connects TRBV2 to TRBJ1-4; a possible D gene is TRBD1 (6 bases). The clonotype comes from a man older than 75 with active or convalescent COVID-19. CDR3 sequence (DNA): TGTGCCAGCAGTGAAGGCAGGGGCGGTGGTGAAAAACTGTTTTTT. Its protein is CASSEGRGGGEKLFF. The full variable domain, with the rest looked up from reference TRBV2 and TRBJ1-4, is EPEVTQTPSHQVTQMGQEVILRCVPISNHLYFYWYRQILGQKVEFLVSFYNNEISEKSEIFDDQFSVERPDGSNFTLKIRSTKLEDSAMYFCASSEGRGGGEKLFFGSGTQLSVL.